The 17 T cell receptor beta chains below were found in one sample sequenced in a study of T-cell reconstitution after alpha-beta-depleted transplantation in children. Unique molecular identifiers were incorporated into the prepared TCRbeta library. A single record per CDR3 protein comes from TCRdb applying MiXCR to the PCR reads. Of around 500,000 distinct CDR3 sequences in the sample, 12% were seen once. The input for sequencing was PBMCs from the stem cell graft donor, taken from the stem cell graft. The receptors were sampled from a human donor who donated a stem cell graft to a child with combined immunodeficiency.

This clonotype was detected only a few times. In DNA form, the CDR3 reads TGCGCCAGCAGCCAAGATCCCTTAGGTCCCACCGTCTCCTACAATGAGCAGTTCTTC. Translation: CASSQDPLGPTVSYNEQFF. This rearrangement joins TRBV4-3 to TRBJ2-1, with no clear D. V was cut by 0 bases and J by 0 bases, with 18 bases left in between. Germline V gene lookup returns CDR1 LGHNA and CDR2 YSLEER. There are 19 residues in the CDR3.

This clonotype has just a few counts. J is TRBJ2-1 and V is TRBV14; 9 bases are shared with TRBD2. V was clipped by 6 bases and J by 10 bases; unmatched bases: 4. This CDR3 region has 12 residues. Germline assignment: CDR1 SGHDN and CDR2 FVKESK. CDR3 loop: CASSSLAGEQFF. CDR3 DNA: TGTGCCAGCAGTTCCCTAGCGGGAGAGCAGTTCTTC.

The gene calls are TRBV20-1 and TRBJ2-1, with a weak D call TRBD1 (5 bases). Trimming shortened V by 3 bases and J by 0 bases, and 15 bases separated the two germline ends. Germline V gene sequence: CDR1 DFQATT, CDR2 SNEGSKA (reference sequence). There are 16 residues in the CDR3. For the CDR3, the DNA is TGCAGTGCTAGTGCCTTGGGGCAGGGCTCCTACAATGAGCAGTTCTTC. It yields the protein CSASALGQGSYNEQFF.

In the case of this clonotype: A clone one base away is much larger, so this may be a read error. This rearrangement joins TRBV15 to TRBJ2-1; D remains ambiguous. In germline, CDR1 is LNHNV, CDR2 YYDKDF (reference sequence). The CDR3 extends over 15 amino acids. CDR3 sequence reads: CATSRGPSYYDEQFF. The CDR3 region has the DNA TGTGCCACCAGCAGAGGACCGTCCTACTACGATGAGCAGTTCTTC.

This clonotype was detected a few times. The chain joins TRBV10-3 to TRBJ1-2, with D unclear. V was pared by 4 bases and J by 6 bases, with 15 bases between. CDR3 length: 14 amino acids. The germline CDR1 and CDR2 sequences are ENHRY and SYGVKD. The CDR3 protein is CAISGWSVVDGYTF. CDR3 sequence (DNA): TGTGCCATCAGTGGGTGGTCGGTGGTTGATGGCTACACCTTC.

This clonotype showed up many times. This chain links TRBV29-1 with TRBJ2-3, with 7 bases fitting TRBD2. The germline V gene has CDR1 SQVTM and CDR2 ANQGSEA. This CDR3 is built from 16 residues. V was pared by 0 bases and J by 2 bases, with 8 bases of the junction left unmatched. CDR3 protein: CSVEDPSGVFTDTQYF. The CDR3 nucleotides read TGCAGCGTTGAAGACCCTAGCGGAGTTTTCACAGATACGCAGTATTTT.

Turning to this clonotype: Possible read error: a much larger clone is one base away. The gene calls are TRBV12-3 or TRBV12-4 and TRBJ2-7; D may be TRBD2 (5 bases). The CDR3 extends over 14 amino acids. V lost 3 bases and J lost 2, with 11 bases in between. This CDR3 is CASSFGVGTYEQYF. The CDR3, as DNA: TGTGCCAGCAGTTTCGGGGTAGGGACCTACGAGCAGTACTTC.

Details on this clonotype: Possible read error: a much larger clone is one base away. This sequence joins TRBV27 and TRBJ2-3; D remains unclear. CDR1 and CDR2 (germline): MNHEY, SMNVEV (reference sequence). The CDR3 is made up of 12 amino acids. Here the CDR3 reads CASSPPSDTQNF. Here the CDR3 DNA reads TGTGCCAGCAGCCCCCCGTCAGATACGCAGAATTTT.

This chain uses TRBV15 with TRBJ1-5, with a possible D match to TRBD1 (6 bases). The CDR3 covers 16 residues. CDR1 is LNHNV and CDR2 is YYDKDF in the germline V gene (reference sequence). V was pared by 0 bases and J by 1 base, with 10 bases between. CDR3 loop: CATSREGTFSNQPQHF. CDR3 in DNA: TGTGCCACCAGCAGAGAAGGGACATTCAGCAATCAGCCCCAGCATTTT.

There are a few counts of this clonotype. The CDR3, as DNA: TGCAGTGCTAGCGGGGGCTTAAGCTCCTACAATGAGCAGTTCTTC. Its protein is CSASGGLSSYNEQFF. The V and J genes are TRBV20-1 and TRBJ2-1; D is possibly TRBD1 or TRBD2 (6 bases each). Germline V gene lookup returns CDR1 DFQATT and CDR2 SNEGSKA (reference sequence). V dropped 3 bases and J dropped 0 bases, with 12 bases sitting between them. This CDR3 has 15 residues.

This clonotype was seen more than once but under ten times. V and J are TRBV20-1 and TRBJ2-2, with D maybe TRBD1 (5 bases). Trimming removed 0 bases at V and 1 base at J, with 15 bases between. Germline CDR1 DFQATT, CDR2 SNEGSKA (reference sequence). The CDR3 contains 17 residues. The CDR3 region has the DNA TGCAGTGCTAGAGATCAGGGTAGAGTGATGAACACCGGGGAGCTGTTTTTT. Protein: CSARDQGRVMNTGELFF.

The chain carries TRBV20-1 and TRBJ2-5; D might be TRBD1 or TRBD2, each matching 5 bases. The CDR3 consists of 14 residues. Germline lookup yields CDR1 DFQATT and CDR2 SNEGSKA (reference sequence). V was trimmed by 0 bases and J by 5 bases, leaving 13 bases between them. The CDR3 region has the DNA TGCAGTGCTAGAGATCAGGCCGGGGCGGAGACCCAGTACTTC. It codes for CSARDQAGAETQYF.

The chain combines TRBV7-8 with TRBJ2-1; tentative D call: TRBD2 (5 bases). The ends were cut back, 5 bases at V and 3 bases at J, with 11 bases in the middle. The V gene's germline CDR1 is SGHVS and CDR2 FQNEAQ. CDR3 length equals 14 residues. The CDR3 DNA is TGTGCCAGCAGCCCCACGGACTTCTACAATGAGCAGTTCTTC. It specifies CASSPTDFYNEQFF. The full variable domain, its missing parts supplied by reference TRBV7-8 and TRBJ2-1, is GAGVSQSPRYKVAKRGQDVALRCDPISGHVSLFWYQQALGQGPEFLTYFQNEAQLDKSGLPSDRFFAERPEGSVSTLKIQRTQQEDSAVYLCASSPTDFYNEQFFGPGTRLTVL.

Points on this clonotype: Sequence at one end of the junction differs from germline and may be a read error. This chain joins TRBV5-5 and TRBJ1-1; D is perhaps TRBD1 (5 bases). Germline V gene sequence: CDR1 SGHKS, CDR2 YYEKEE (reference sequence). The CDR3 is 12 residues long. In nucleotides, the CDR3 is TGTGGCAGCAGCTTGGGAGGGGCGCAAGCTTTCTTT. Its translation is CGSSLGGAQAFF.

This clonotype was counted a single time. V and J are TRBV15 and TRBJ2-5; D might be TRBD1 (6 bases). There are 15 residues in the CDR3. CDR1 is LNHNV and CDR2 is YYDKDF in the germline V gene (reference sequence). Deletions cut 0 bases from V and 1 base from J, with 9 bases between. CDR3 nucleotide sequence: TGTGCCACCAGCAGAGACCGACAGGCCCAAGAGACCCAGTACTTC. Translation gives CATSRDRQAQETQYF.

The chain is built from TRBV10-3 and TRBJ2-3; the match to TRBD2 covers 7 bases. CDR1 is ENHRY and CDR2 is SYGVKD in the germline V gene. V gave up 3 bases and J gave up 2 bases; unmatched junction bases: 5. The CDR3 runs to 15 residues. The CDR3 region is CAISDTGGATDTQYF. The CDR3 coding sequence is TGTGCCATCAGTGATACGGGGGGAGCCACAGATACGCAGTATTTT.

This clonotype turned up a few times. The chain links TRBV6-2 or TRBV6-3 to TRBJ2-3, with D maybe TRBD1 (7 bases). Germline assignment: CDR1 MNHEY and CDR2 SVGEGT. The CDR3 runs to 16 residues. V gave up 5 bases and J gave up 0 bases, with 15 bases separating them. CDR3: CASSPRQGGSTDTQYF. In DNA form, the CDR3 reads TGTGCCAGCAGTCCCCGACAGGGAGGTAGCACAGATACGCAGTATTTT.